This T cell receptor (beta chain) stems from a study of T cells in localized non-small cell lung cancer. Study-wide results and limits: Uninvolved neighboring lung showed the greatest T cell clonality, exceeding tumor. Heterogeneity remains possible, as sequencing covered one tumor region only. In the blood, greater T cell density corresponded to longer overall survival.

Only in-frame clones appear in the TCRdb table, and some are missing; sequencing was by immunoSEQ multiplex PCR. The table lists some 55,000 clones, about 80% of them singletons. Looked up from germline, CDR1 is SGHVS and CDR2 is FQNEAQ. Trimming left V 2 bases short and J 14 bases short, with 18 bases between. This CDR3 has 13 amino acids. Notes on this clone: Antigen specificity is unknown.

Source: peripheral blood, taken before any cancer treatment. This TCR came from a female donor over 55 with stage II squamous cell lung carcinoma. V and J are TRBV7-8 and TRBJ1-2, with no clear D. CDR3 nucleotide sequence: TGTGCCAGCAGCTTAAACCGGGCGGACGCGTGGACCTTC. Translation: CASSLNRADAWTF. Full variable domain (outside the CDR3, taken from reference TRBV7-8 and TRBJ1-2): GAGVSQSPRYKVAKRGQDVALRCDPISGHVSLFWYQQALGQGPEFLTYFQNEAQLDKSGLPSDRFFAERPEGSVSTLKIQRTQQEDSAVYLCASSLNRADAWTFGSGTRLTVV.